The T cell receptor beta chain described here comes from a study of T cell responses to AZD1222 COVID-19 vaccine. Comment on this clone: As yet, its antigen is unknown.

Sequencing used immunoSEQ multiplex PCR; TCRdb keeps in-frame clones, though not all of them. This sample has fewer than 65,000 clones, with approximately 88% found just once. Study-level findings and limits: Scientists sampled the repertoires only once the peak T cell response had passed. At baseline, just five to seven AZD1222 recipients tested seropositive. CD4 TCRs linked to vaccination spanned spike, dominating at 160-218 and 743-854.

Second-dose groups at about 4 or about 12 weeks were pooled. The junction had 2 bases not matched to a gene; V was cut back by 1 base and J by 2 bases. This CDR3 comprises 16 residues. Germline V gene lookup returns CDR1 MNHEY and CDR2 SVGAGI. This TCR was recovered from an adult who received the AZD1222 COVID-19 vaccine. The source material was peripheral blood, sampled 28 days after the second AZD1222 dose. The V gene is TRBV6-5, the J gene TRBJ2-1; 10 nucleotides align to TRBD2. This CDR3 is CASSYFLAGAYNEQFF. In DNA, the CDR3 is TGTGCCAGCAGTTACTTTCTAGCGGGAGCCTACAATGAGCAGTTCTTC.